This record concerns one TCR beta chain sequence. The data originate from a study of cytomegalovirus exposure and HLA in healthy donors. Trimming took 5 bases from V and 0 from J; bases not matched to a gene: 3. The CDR3 sequence is 15 residues long. Germline loops: CDR1 MNHNS, CDR2 SASEGT. The PCR was carried out with 60 Vbeta primers and 13 Jbeta primers. TCRdb's copy holds only in-frame clones and misses some; the assay was immunoSEQ multiplex PCR. Of over 150,000 clones detected, 71% appear once; the ten largest clones hold 2.8%. Sequencing was performed on PBMCs. The clonotype was recovered from a woman aged 25 to 39 in good health and CMV-seronegative. The chain couples TRBV6-1 to TRBJ1-4; 7 nucleotides line up with TRBD1. The CDR3 is CASSTTGATNEKLFF. CDR3 bases: TGTGCCAGCAGTACCACAGGGGCAACTAATGAAAAACTGTTTTTT.